The clone carrying this TCR beta chain was detected only a few times. In the same sample, other DNA sequences code for this CDR3. This specimen comes from a study of beta chain features in type 1 diabetes. Each sorted fraction was over 95% pure. This CDR3 region has 13 residues. Looked up from germline, CDR1 is SGHTA and CDR2 is FQGNSA. With 3 bases removed from V and 5 bases from J, the gap between germline ends came to 10 bases. Expressed TCRB transcripts were sequenced because the isolated RNA had all been reverse transcribed beforehand. Clones were sequenced by immunoSEQ multiplex PCR, and TCRdb holds only the in-frame ones, with some missing. The table lists about 410,000 clones, roughly 13% of them singletons.

This chain uses TRBV7-2 with TRBJ2-5; D might be TRBD2 (6 bases). What was sequenced was naive CD4+ T cells from blood. This sequence was found in a man aged 25 to 45 in good health. The CDR3 is CASSLAGPETQYF. Written as DNA, the CDR3 is TGTGCCAGCAGCTTGGCGGGGCCTGAGACCCAGTACTTC.